These 25 T cell receptor beta chains were all obtained from the same sample, sequenced in a study of regulatory T cells in long-lasting Graves disease. The time point is: newly diagnosed GD, antithyroid drugs for less than 3 months. RNA extracted from PBMCs served as the sequencing template. Building the TCR beta libraries relied on iRepertoire HTBI primers, and CDR3 regions underwent Arm-PCR. One entry per CDR3 protein, called by TCRdb with MiXCR from the multiplex PCR reads. The sample holds 360,000 or so distinct CDR3 sequences; 12% are singletons and the top ten take approximately 20%. These data were also filed under a second study, of T cells in Graves' hyperthyroidism and ophthalmopathy.

The sample was peripheral blood mononuclear cells (PBMCs), taken at new diagnosis, from a patient treated with antithyroid drugs. These receptors came from a woman aged 18-29 years with Graves disease.

This clonotype was observed many times. The chain recombines TRBV7-2 with TRBJ2-7; 14 nucleotides align to TRBD2. The J segment lost 1 base and the V segment lost 5 bases, leaving 13 bases of the junction unmatched. Germline loops: CDR1 SGHTA, CDR2 FQGNSA. CDR3 length: 19 residues. The CDR3 region is CASSPRLAGGPSRSYEQYF. The CDR3 DNA reads as TGTGCCAGCAGCCCTAGACTAGCGGGAGGGCCCTCTAGGTCCTACGAGCAGTACTTC. Full variable domain (outside the CDR3, taken from reference TRBV7-2 and TRBJ2-7): GAGVSQSPSNKVTEKGKDVELRCDPISGHTALYWYRQSLGQGLEFLIYFQGNSAPDKSGLPSDRFSAERTGGSVSTLTIQRTQQEDSAVYLCASSPRLAGGPSRSYEQYFGPGTRLTVT.

This clonotype has a count of ten or more. The genes are TRBV20-1 and TRBJ1-2; unclear D gene. The CDR3 consists of 13 residues. V was trimmed by 4 bases and J by 1 base, leaving 10 bases between them. Germline V gene sequence: CDR1 DFQATT, CDR2 SNEGSKA (reference sequence). CDR3 sequence (DNA): TGCAGTGCTATCACAAATCTTAACTATGGCTACACCTTC. Encoded protein: CSAITNLNYGYTF.

Ten or more counts support this clonotype. V and J are TRBV18 and TRBJ1-1; no clear D. The V end lost 3 bases, the J end lost 2 bases, and 13 bases lay between the germline ends. Germline V gene sequence: CDR1 KGHSH, CDR2 LQKENI. This CDR3 spans 15 amino acids. The CDR3 sequence: CASSPDRSLNTEAFF. Written as DNA, the CDR3 is TGTGCCAGCTCACCTGACCGGTCCTTAAACACTGAAGCTTTCTTT.

As concerns this clonotype: This may be a read error, as it is one base from a much larger clone. This rearrangement joins TRBV3-1 to TRBJ2-2; D call uncertain. Germline CDR1 is LGHDT and CDR2 is YNNKEL (reference sequence). V was trimmed by 4 bases and J by 3 bases, leaving 3 bases between them. CDR3 size: 12 residues. The CDR3 spells CASSLHTGELFF. CDR3 nucleotides: TGTGCCAGCAGCCTACACACCGGGGAGCTGTTTTTT.

This rearrangement joins TRBV28 to TRBJ2-3; TRBD2 aligns across 12 bases. Per germline, CDR1 MDHEN and CDR2 SYDVKM. This CDR3 spans 17 amino acids. Germline trimming cut 4 bases from V and 1 base from J; bases unmatched to any gene: 6. CDR3 sequence reads: CASSSPRLAGGTDTQYF. The CDR3 DNA reads as TGTGCCAGCAGTTCCCCACGACTAGCGGGGGGCACAGATACGCAGTATTTT.

This clonotype was picked up a small number of times. This rearrangement joins TRBV14 to TRBJ2-5; a possible D gene is TRBD2 (5 bases). The V end was cut by 0 bases, the J end by 0 bases, with 14 bases between. This CDR3 contains 17 residues. The germline gives CDR1 SGHDN, CDR2 FVKESK. CDR3 region: CASSQETTRGYQETQYF. In DNA, the CDR3 is TGTGCCAGCAGCCAAGAAACGACCCGGGGATACCAAGAGACCCAGTACTTC. Filled out from reference TRBV14 and TRBJ2-5, the complete variable domain reads EAGVTQFPSHSVIEKGQTVTLRCDPISGHDNLYWYRRVMGKEIKFLLHFVKESKQDESGMPNNRFLAERTGGTYSTLKVQPAELEDSGVYFCASSQETTRGYQETQYFGPGTRLLVL.

The chain employs TRBV7-2 and TRBJ2-7; D perhaps matches TRBD2 (5 bases). Trimming removed 5 bases at V and 5 bases at J, with 10 bases between. Germline loops: CDR1 SGHTA, CDR2 FQGNSA. The CDR3 totals 12 residues. The CDR3 here is CASSNGVNEQYV. The CDR3 bases are TGTGCCAGCAGCAACGGGGTAAACGAGCAGTACGTC.

This clonotype occurred a few times. V is TRBV6-5 and J is TRBJ2-1, with TRBD1 matching 10 bases. With 4 bases clipped from V and 16 bases from J, the junction kept 4 bases outside the gene matches. CDR3 length: 11 amino acids. CDR1 and CDR2 from the germline V gene are MNHEY and SVGAGI. The DNA for the CDR3 is TGTGCCAGCAGTTCGGGACAGGGGTACTTCTTC. This encodes CASSSGQGYFF.

This clonotype appeared many times. The chain joins TRBV20-1 to TRBJ2-1; D gene unclear. The germline V gene encodes CDR1 DFQATT and CDR2 SNEGSKA (reference sequence). This CDR3 has 15 residues. V lost 3 bases and J lost 1, with 13 bases in between. The DNA of the CDR3 is TGCAGTGCTAGGAGACGGAGCCTTTCCTACAATGAGCAGTTCTTC. Translated, it gives CSARRRSLSYNEQFF.

This clonotype occurred many times. V usage is TRBV6-2 or TRBV6-3 and J usage is TRBJ1-2; D remains unclear. CDR1 is MNHEY and CDR2 is SVGEGT in the germline V gene. V was pared by 0 bases and J by 4 bases, with 6 bases between. The CDR3 length is 13 residues. CDR3 sequence reads: CASSYSPVYGYTF. As DNA, the CDR3 is TGTGCCAGCAGTTACTCGCCCGTCTATGGCTACACCTTC.

This clonotype appeared many times. This rearrangement joins TRBV7-2 to TRBJ2-2; 13 positions match TRBD2. The CDR3 runs to 20 residues. V shed 5 bases and J 6 bases; nucleotides not matched to a gene: 18. Germline assignment: CDR1 SGHTA and CDR2 FQGNSA. This CDR3 is CASSPYFGTSGMEWAGELFF. Here the CDR3 DNA reads TGTGCCAGCAGCCCTTACTTCGGGACTAGCGGGATGGAATGGGCCGGGGAGCTGTTTTTT.

In this sample, this clonotype turned up a few times. The gene calls are TRBV5-5 and TRBJ1-1; 10 bases match TRBD1. Trimming took 2 bases from V and 5 from J; bases not matched to a gene: 6. The CDR3 has 15 residues. Germline V gene lookup returns CDR1 SGHKS and CDR2 YYEKEE (reference sequence). CDR3 bases: TGTGCCAGCAGCTTATCACCGGGACAGGGGACTGAAGCTTTCTTT. It codes for CASSLSPGQGTEAFF.

This clonotype was counted ten times or more. The chain carries TRBV6-5 and TRBJ2-1; D is perhaps TRBD1 or TRBD2 (7 bases each). Germline V gene data show CDR1 as MNHEY and CDR2 as SVGAGI. The CDR3 covers 20 residues. V was trimmed by 3 bases and J by 0 bases, leaving 24 bases between them. CDR3 in amino acids: CASSYQGERDSRSSYNEQFF. DNA of the CDR3: TGTGCCAGCAGTTATCAGGGGGAGCGGGACTCTAGGAGCTCCTACAATGAGCAGTTCTTC.

This clonotype was observed many times. J is TRBJ2-7 and V is TRBV7-2; the match to TRBD2 covers 13 bases. CDR1 and CDR2 (germline): SGHTA, FQGNSA. With V trimmed by 4 bases and J by 2 bases, 2 bases remained unmatched. The CDR3 has 15 amino acids. CDR3 protein: CASSWTSGGTYEQYF. In DNA, the CDR3 is TGTGCCAGCAGCTGGACTAGCGGGGGAACCTACGAGCAGTACTTC.

This clonotype appeared many times. The gene calls are TRBV7-2 and TRBJ1-2; 12 nucleotides align to TRBD1. Germline CDR1 SGHTA, CDR2 FQGNSA. CDR3 length: 16 residues. J was trimmed by 6 bases and V by 1 base; bases with no gene match: 6. CDR3 amino acids: CASSLDRDRGHHGYTF. For the CDR3, the DNA is TGTGCCAGCAGCTTAGACCGGGACAGGGGGCATCATGGCTACACCTTC.

The chain is built from TRBV2 and TRBJ1-6, with TRBD1 identical over 9 bases. The CDR3 contains 12 residues. J was trimmed by 5 bases and V by 11 bases; bases with no gene match: 1. CDR1 is SNHLY, CDR2 FYNNEI, per germline. The CDR3 DNA reads as TGTGCCGGACAGGGGAATAATTCACCCCTCCACTTT. Translating it yields CAGQGNNSPLHF.

This clonotype was seen repeatedly, ten times or more. A read error may account for a junction end that differs from germline. CDR3 in DNA: TGTGCCAGCAGCTTGGCTAGCGGGGACACAGATACGCAGTATTTT. Protein sequence: CASSLASGDTDTQYF. The chain employs TRBV5-1 and TRBJ2-3; 9 nucleotides align to TRBD2. Germline V gene sequence: CDR1 SGHRS, CDR2 YFSETQ. CDR3 length equals 15 residues.

At least ten counts were recorded for this clonotype. The chain has TRBV19 and TRBJ1-2; the D is unclear. There are 15 residues in the CDR3. The ends were cut back, 4 bases at V and 0 bases at J, with 12 bases in the middle. CDR1 and CDR2 from the germline V gene are LNHDA and SQIVND (reference sequence). CDR3 region: CASSRQRTSNYGYTF. The DNA of the CDR3 is TGTGCCAGTAGTAGGCAGAGGACTTCTAACTATGGCTACACCTTC.

This clonotype has just a few counts. The V gene is TRBV4-3, the J gene TRBJ2-1, with 7 bases lining up with TRBD2. V shed 4 bases, J shed 0 bases, and the junction held 9 bases outside the gene matches. The germline V gene has CDR1 LGHNA and CDR2 YSLEER. This CDR3 comprises 17 residues. Written as DNA, the CDR3 is TGCGCCAGCAGCCCGGGCGTCGCGGGGGACTCCTACAATGAGCAGTTCTTC. Residues: CASSPGVAGDSYNEQFF.

This rearrangement joins TRBV9 to TRBJ1-5; no clear D gene. Germline assignment: CDR1 SGDLS and CDR2 YYNGEE. V was trimmed by 1 base and J by 0 bases, leaving 14 bases between them. The CDR3 is made up of 17 amino acids. CDR3 region: CASSVSPWPNSNQPQHF. The CDR3 DNA reads as TGTGCCAGCAGCGTATCTCCGTGGCCGAATAGCAATCAGCCCCAGCATTTT. Full variable domain (outside the CDR3, taken from reference TRBV9 and TRBJ1-5): DSGVTQTPKHLITATGQRVTLRCSPRSGDLSVYWYQQSLDQGLQFLIQYYNGEERAKGNILERFSAQQFPDLHSELNLSSLELGDSALYFCASSVSPWPNSNQPQHFGDGTRLSIL.

V and J are TRBV19 and TRBJ1-1; D is perhaps TRBD1 (5 bases). The CDR3 has 15 residues. Germline-derived CDR1 and CDR2 are LNHDA and SQIVND (reference sequence). Trimming pared 7 bases from V and 2 bases from J, leaving 17 bases between. DNA of the CDR3: TGTGCCAGTACTGTCGGGGCCCTAGGAAACACTGAAGCTTTCTTT. Translated, it gives CASTVGALGNTEAFF.

This clonotype occurred many times. The chain recombines TRBV28 with TRBJ2-1; 11 nucleotides align to TRBD2. Germline-derived CDR1 and CDR2 are MDHEN and SYDVKM. The length of the CDR3 is 15 residues. With 2 bases clipped from V and 6 bases from J, the junction kept 3 bases outside the gene matches. CDR3: CASSLIAGGRNEQFF. The CDR3 nucleotides are TGTGCCAGCAGTTTAATAGCGGGAGGGCGCAATGAGCAGTTCTTC.

CDR3 sequence (DNA): TGCGCCAGCAGCCAAGATGGGCAGAACCGGGGTCAGCCCCAGCATTTT. Amino acids: CASSQDGQNRGQPQHF. This chain uses TRBV4-3 with TRBJ1-5, with D hard to call. The CDR3 extends over 16 amino acids. Trimming pared 0 bases from V and 6 bases from J, leaving 15 bases between. The germline gives CDR1 LGHNA, CDR2 YSLEER.

The chain employs TRBV10-3 and TRBJ1-5; D gene ambiguous. CDR3 length: 15 residues. V dropped 3 bases and J dropped 0 bases, with 9 bases sitting between them. Germline CDR1 reads ENHRY; CDR2 reads SYGVKD. Written as DNA, the CDR3 is TGTGCCATCAGTGATCGAACAGCTAGCAATCAGCCCCAGCATTTT. Its protein is CAISDRTASNQPQHF.

This clonotype was seen many times. The chain carries TRBV5-5 and TRBJ2-1, with D possibly called TRBD1 or TRBD2 (6 bases each). The length of the CDR3 is 13 residues. The V end was cut by 5 bases, the J end by 3 bases, with 9 bases between. Per germline, CDR1 SGHKS and CDR2 YYEKEE (reference sequence). CDR3 bases: TGTGCCAGCAGGGGGGGCAGCTACAATGAGCAGTTCTTC. Protein product: CASRGGSYNEQFF.